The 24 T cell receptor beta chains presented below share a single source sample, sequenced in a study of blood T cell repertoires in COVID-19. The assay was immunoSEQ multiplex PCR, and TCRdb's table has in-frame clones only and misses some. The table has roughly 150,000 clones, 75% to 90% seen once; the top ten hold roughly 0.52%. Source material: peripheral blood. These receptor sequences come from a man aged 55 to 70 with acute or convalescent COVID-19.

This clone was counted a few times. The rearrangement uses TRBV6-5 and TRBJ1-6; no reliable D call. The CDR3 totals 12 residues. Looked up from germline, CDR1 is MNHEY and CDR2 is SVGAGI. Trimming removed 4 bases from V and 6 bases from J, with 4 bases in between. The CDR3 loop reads CASSSGNSPLHF. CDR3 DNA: TGTGCCAGCAGTTCCGGTAATTCACCCCTCCACTTT.

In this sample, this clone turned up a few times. For the CDR3, the DNA is TGTGCCAGCAGCCCCAACTCCTACGAGCAGTACTTC. Its translation is CASSPNSYEQYF. The J gene is TRBJ2-7, the V gene TRBV7-9, with D uncertain. Germline assignment: CDR1 SEHNR and CDR2 FQNEAQ (reference sequence). The V and J ends lost 5 bases and 0 bases respectively, with 5 bases between them. This CDR3 is built from 12 residues.

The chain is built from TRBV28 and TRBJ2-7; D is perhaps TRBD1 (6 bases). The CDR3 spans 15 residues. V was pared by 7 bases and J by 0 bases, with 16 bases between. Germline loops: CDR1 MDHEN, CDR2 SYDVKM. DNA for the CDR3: TGTGCCAGCAACACCCCGGGACACCACTCCTACGAGCAGTACTTC. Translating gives CASNTPGHHSYEQYF.

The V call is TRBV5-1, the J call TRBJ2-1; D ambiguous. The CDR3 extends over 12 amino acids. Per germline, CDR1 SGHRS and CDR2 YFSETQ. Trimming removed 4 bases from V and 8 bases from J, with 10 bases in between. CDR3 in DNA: TGCGCCAGCAGCGCCGGAGTGGATGAGCAGTTCTTC. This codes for CASSAGVDEQFF. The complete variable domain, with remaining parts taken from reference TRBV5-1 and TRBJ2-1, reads KAGVTQTPRYLIKTRGQQVTLSCSPISGHRSVSWYQQTPGQGLQFLFEYFSETQRNKGNFPGRFSGRQFSNSRSEMNVSTLELGDSALYLCASSAGVDEQFFGPGTRLTVL.

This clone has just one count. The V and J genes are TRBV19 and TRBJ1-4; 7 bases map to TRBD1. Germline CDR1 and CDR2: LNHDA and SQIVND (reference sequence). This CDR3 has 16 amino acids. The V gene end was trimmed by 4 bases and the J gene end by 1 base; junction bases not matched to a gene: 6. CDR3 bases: TGTGCCAGTAGTAACCAGGGGGGTAGAACTAATGAAAAACTGTTTTTT. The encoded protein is CASSNQGGRTNEKLFF.

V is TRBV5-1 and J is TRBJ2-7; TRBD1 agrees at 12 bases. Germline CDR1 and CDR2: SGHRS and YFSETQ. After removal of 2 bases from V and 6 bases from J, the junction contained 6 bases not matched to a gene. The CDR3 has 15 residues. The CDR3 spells CASSLGTGGYLEQYF. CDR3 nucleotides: TGCGCCAGCAGCTTAGGGACAGGGGGCTACCTCGAGCAGTACTTC.

CDR3 sequence reads: CASSDPSGPSYEQYF. The CDR3 DNA is TGTGCCAGCAGCGATCCGAGTGGGCCATCCTACGAGCAGTACTTC. J is TRBJ2-7 and V is TRBV2; no clear D gene. V was cut by 6 bases and J by 1 base, with 16 bases left in between. The CDR3 is 15 amino acids. Germline V lookup: CDR1 SNHLY, CDR2 FYNNEI. The full variable domain, its missing parts supplied by reference TRBV2 and TRBJ2-7, is EPEVTQTPSHQVTQMGQEVILRCVPISNHLYFYWYRQILGQKVEFLVSFYNNEISEKSEIFDDQFSVERPDGSNFTLKIRSTKLEDSAMYFCASSDPSGPSYEQYFGPGTRLTVT.

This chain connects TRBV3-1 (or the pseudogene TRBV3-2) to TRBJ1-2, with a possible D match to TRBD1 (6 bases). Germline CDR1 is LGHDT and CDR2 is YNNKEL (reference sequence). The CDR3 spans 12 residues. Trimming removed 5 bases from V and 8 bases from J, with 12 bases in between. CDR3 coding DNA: TGTGCCAGCAGCTCCCCAGGGGCGGGCTACACCTTC. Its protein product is CASSSPGAGYTF.

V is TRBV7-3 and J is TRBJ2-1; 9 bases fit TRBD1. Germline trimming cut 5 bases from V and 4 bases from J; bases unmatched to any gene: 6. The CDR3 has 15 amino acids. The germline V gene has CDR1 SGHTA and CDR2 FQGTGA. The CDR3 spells CASSLGQGPYNEQFF. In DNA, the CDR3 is TGTGCCAGCAGCCTGGGACAGGGACCTTACAATGAGCAGTTCTTC.

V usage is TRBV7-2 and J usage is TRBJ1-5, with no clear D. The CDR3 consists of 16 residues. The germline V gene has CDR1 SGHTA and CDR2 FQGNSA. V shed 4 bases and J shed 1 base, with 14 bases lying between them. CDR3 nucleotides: TGTGCCAGCAGCTCCCGTCCACTAGGGAGCAATCAGCCCCAGCATTTT. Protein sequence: CASSSRPLGSNQPQHF. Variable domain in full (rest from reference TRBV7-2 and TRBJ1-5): GAGVSQSPSNKVTEKGKDVELRCDPISGHTALYWYRQSLGQGLEFLIYFQGNSAPDKSGLPSDRFSAERTGGSVSTLTIQRTQQEDSAVYLCASSSRPLGSNQPQHFGDGTRLSIL.

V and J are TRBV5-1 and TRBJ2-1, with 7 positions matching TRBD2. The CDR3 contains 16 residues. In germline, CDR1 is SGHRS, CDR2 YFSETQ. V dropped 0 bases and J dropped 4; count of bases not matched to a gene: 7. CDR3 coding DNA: TGCGCCAGCAGCTTGGCCGGGTCTAGCGGTTACAATGAGCAGTTCTTC. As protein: CASSLAGSSGYNEQFF.

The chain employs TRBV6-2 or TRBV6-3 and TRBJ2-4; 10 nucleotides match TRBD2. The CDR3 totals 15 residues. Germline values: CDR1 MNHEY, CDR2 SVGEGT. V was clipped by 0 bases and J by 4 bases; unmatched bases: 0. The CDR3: CASSYSTSGKNIQYF. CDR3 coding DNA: TGTGCCAGCAGTTACTCGACTAGCGGGAAAAACATTCAGTACTTC.

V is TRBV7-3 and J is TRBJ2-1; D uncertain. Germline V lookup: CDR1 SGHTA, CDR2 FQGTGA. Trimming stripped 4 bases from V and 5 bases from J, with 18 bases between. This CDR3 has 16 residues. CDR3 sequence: CASSSGSSPIHNEQFF. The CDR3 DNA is TGTGCCAGCAGCTCCGGATCTAGTCCGATCCACAATGAGCAGTTCTTC.

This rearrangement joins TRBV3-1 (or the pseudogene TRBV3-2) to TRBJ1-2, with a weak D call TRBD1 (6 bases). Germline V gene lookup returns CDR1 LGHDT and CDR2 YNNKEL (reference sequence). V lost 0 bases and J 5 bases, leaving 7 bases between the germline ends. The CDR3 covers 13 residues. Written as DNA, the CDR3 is TGTGCCAGCAGCCAAGAACAGGGATATGGCTACACCTTC. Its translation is CASSQEQGYGYTF.

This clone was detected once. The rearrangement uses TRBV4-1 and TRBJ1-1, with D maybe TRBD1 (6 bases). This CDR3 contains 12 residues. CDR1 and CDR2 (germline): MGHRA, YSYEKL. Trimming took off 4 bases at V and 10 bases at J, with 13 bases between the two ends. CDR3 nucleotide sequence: TGCGCCAGCAGCCCCAACAGGGTAACAGCTTTCTTT. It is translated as CASSPNRVTAFF.

The CDR3 DNA reads TGCGCCAGCAGCCAAGTGTTTGGGGGGGGAAACTATGGCTACACCTTC. It translates to CASSQVFGGGNYGYTF. The rearrangement links TRBV4-3 to TRBJ1-2; tentative D call: TRBD1 (5 bases). Trimming cost V 1 base and J 2 bases, with 14 bases left between them. Germline V gene lookup returns CDR1 LGHNA and CDR2 YSLEER. The length of the CDR3 is 16 residues.

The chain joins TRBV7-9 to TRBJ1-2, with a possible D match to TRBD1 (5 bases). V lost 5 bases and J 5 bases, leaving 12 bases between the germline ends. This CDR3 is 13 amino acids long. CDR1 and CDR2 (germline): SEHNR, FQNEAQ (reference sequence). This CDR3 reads CASSRRGGYGYTF. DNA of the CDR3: TGTGCCAGCAGCCGGAGGGGTGGGTATGGCTACACCTTC.

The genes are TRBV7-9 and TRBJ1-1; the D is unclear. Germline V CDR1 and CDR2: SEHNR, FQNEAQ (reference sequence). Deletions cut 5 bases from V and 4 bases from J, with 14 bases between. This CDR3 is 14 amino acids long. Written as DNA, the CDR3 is TGTGCCAGCAGCCACAGAGTAGCGGGCACTGAAGCTTTCTTT. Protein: CASSHRVAGTEAFF.

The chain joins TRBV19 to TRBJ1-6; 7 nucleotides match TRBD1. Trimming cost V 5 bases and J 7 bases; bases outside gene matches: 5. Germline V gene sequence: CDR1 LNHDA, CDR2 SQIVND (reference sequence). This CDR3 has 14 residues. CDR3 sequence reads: CASSLQGGNSPLHF. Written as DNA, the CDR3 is TGTGCCAGTAGTCTCCAGGGGGGAAATTCACCCCTCCACTTT.

Here the CDR3 DNA reads TGTGCCAGCAGCGGAACTAGCGGGAGAACAGATACGCAGTATTTT. This encodes CASSGTSGRTDTQYF. The rearrangement links TRBV7-2 to TRBJ2-3; 11 bases map to TRBD2. V shed 5 bases and J 3 bases; nucleotides not matched to a gene: 4. CDR3 length: 15 amino acids. Germline CDR1 reads SGHTA; CDR2 reads FQGNSA.

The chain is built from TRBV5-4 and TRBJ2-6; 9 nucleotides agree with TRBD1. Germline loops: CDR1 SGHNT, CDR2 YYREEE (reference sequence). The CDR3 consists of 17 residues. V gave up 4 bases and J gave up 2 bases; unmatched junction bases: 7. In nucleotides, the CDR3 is TGTGCCAGCAGCGTGACCACAGGGGGCCCTGGGGCCAACGTCCTGACTTTC. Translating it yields CASSVTTGGPGANVLTF.

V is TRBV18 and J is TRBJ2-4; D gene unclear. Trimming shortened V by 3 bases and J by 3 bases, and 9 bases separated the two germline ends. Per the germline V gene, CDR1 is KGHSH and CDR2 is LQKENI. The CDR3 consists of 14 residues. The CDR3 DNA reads TGTGCCAGCTCACCGAACCGGAGCAAAAACATTCAGTACTTC. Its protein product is CASSPNRSKNIQYF. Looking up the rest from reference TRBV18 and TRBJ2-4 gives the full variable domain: NAGVMQNPRHLVRRRGQEARLRCSPMKGHSHVYWYRQLPEEGLKFMVYLQKENIIDESGMPKERFSAEFPKEGPSILRIQQVVRGDSAAYFCASSPNRSKNIQYFGAGTRLSVL.

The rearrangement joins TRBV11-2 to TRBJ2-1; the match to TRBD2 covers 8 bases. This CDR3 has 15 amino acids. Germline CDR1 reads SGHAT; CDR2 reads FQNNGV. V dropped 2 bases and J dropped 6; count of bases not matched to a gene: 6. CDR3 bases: TGTGCCAGCAGCTTAAGTGACGGGAGGGGCAATGAGCAGTTCTTC. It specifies CASSLSDGRGNEQFF.

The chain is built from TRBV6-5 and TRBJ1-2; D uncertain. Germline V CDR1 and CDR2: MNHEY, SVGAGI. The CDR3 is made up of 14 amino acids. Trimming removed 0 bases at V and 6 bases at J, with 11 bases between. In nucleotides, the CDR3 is TGTGCCAGCAGTTACTCTACGAGGGTGGATGGCTACACCTTC. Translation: CASSYSTRVDGYTF.